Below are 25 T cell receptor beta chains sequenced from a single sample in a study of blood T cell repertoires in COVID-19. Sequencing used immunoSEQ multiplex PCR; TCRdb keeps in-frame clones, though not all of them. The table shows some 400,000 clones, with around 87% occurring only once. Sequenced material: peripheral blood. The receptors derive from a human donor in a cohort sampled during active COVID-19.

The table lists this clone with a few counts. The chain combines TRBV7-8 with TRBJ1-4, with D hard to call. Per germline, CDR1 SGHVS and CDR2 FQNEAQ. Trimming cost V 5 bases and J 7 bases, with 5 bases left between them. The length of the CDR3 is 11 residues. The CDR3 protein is CASSPSEKLFF. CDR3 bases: TGTGCCAGCAGCCCTTCTGAAAAACTGTTTTTT.

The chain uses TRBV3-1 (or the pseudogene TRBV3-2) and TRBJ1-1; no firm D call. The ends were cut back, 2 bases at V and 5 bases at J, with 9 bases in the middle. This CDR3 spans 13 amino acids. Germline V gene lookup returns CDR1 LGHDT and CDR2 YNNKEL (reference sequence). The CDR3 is CASSQWEWTEAFF. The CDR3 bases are TGTGCCAGCAGCCAATGGGAGTGGACTGAAGCTTTCTTT.

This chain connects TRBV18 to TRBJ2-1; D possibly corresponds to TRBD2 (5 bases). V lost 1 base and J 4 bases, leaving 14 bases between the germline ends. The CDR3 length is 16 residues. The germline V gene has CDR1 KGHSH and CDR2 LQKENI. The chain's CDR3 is CASSPQSSTGYNEQFF. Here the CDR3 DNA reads TGTGCCAGCTCACCACAATCAAGCACGGGATACAATGAGCAGTTCTTC.

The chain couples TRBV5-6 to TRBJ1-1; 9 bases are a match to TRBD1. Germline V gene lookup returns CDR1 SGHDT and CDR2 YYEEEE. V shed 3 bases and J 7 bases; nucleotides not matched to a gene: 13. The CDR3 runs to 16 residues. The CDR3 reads CASSSRDRADLVEAFF. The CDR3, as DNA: TGTGCCAGCAGCTCCCGGGACAGGGCAGATTTGGTTGAAGCTTTCTTT.

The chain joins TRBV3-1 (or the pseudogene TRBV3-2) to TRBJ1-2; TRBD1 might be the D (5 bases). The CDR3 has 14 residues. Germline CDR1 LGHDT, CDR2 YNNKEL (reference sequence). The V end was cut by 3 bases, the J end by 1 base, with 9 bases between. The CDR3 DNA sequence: TGTGCCAGCAGCCAGAACAGGCTTAACTATGGCTACACCTTC. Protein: CASSQNRLNYGYTF.

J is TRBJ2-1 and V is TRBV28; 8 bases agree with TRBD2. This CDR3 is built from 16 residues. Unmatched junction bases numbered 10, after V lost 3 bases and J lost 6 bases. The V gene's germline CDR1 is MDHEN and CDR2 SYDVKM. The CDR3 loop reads CASSFRERTSPNEQFF. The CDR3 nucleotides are TGTGCCAGCAGTTTTCGGGAGCGGACTAGCCCCAATGAGCAGTTCTTC.

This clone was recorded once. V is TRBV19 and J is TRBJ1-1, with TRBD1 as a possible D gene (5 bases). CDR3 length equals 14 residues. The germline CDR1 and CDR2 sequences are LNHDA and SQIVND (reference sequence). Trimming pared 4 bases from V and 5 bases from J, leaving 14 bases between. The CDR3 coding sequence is TGTGCCAGTAGTACGTCAGGGATTTGGACTGAAGCTTTCTTT. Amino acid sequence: CASSTSGIWTEAFF.

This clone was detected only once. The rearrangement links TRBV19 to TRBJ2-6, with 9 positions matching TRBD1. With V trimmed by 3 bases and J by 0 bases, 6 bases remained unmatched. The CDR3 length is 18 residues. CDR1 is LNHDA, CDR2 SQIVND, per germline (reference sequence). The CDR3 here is CASSMGGTGHSGANVLTF. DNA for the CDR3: TGTGCCAGTAGTATGGGGGGGACAGGGCACTCTGGGGCCAACGTCCTGACTTTC.

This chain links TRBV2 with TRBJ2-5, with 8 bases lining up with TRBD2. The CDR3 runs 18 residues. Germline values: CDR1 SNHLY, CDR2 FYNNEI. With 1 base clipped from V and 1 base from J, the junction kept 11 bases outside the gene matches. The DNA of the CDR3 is TGTGCCAGCAGTGAAGGAGGGGCGGGAGGTACCCCCCAAGAGACCCAGTACTTC. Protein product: CASSEGGAGGTPQETQYF.

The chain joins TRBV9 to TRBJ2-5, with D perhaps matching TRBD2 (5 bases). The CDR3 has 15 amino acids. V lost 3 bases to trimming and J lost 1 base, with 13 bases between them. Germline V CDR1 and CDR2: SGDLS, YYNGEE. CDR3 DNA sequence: TGTGCCAGCAGCGCGACCCCGGGATCCCAAGAGACCCAGTACTTC. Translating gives CASSATPGSQETQYF.

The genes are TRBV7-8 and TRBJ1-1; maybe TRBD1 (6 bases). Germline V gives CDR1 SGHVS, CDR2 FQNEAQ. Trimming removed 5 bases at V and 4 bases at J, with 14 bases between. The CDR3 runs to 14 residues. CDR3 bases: TGTGCCAGCAGCAGAGACAGGATCGGCACTGAAGCTTTCTTT. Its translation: CASSRDRIGTEAFF.

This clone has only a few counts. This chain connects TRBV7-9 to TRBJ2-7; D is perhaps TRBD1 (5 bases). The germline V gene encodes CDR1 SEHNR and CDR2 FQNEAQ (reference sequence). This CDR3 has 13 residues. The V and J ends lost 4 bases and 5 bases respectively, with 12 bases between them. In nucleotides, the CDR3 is TGTGCCAGCAGCTCCTTAGGGGTGCACGAGCAGTACTTC. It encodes CASSSLGVHEQYF.

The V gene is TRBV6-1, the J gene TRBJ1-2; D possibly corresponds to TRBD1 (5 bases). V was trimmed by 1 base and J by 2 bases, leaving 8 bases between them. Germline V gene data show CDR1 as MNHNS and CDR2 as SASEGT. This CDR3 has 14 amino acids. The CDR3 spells CASSEDDRNYGYTF. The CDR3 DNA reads TGTGCCAGCAGTGAAGACGACAGAAACTATGGCTACACCTTC.

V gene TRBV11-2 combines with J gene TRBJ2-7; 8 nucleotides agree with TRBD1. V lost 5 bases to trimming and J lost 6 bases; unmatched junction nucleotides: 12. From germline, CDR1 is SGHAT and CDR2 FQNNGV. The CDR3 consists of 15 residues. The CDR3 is CASSLGGTGLGEQYF. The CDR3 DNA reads TGTGCCAGCAGCCTAGGAGGGACAGGTTTGGGCGAGCAGTACTTC.

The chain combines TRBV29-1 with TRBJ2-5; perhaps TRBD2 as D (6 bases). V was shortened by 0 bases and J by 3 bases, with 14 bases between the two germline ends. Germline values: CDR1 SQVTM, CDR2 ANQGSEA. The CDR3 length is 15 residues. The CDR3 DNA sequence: TGCAGCGTTGAAGATCCGGGGGTACGTGAAGAGACCCAGTACTTC. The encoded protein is CSVEDPGVREETQYF.

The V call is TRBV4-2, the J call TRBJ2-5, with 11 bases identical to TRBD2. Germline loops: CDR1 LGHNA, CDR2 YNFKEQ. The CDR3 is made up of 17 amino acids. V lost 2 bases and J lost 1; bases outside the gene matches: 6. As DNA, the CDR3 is TGTGCCAGCAGCCAAACGCTAGCGGGAGGACCCCAAGAGACCCAGTACTTC. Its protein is CASSQTLAGGPQETQYF.

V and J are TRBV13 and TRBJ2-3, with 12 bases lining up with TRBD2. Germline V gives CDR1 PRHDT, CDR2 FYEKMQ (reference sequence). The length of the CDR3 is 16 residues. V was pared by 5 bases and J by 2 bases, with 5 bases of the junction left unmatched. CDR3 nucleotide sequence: TGTGCCAGCAGCCCACGGACTAGCGGGGACACAGATACGCAGTATTTT. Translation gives CASSPRTSGDTDTQYF.

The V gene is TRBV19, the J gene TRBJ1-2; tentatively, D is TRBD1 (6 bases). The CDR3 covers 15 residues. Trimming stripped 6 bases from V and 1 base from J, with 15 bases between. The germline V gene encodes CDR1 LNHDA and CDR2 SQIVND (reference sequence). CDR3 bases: TGTGCCAGTAGCCAGATGTCACAGGGTAACTATGGCTACACCTTC. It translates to CASSQMSQGNYGYTF.

This chain's CDR3 is CSVGTGGSFATNEKLFF. The CDR3 DNA reads as TGCAGCGTCGGGACAGGGGGATCGTTTGCAACTAATGAAAAACTGTTTTTT. The gene calls are TRBV29-1 and TRBJ1-4; 11 bases line up with TRBD1. Unmatched junction bases numbered 9, after V lost 6 bases and J lost 0 bases. Germline V gene sequence: CDR1 SQVTM, CDR2 ANQGSEA. The CDR3 spans 17 residues.

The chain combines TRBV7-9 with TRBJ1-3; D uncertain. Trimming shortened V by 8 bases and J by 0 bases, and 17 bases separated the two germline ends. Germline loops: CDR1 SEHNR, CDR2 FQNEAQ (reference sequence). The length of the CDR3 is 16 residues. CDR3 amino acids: CASSPGSLLSGNTIYF. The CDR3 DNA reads TGTGCCAGCTCCCCCGGGTCCTTACTCTCTGGAAACACCATATATTTT.

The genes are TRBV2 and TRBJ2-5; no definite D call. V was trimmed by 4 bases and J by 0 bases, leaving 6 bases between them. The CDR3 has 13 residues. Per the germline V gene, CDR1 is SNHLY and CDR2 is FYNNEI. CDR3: CASSAEYQETQYF. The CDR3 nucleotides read TGTGCCAGCAGTGCTGAGTACCAAGAGACCCAGTACTTC.

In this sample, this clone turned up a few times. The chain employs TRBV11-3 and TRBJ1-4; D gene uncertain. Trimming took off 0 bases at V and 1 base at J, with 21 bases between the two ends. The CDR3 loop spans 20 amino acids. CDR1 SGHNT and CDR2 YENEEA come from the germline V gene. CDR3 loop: CASSLEWQEGNWETNEKLFF. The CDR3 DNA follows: TGTGCCAGCAGCTTAGAGTGGCAGGAGGGTAATTGGGAAACTAATGAAAAACTGTTTTTT.

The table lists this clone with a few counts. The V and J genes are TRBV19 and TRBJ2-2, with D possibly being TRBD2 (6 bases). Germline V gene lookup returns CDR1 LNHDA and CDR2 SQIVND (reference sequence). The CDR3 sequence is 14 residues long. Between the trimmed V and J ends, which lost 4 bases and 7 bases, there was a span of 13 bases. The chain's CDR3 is CASSTDREHGELFF. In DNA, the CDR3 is TGTGCCAGTAGTACGGATCGGGAGCACGGGGAGCTGTTTTTT. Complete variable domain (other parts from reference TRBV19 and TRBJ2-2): DGGITQSPKYLFRKEGQNVTLSCEQNLNHDAMYWYRQDPGQGLRLIYYSQIVNDFQKGDIAEGYSVSREKKESFPLTVTSAQKNPTAFYLCASSTDREHGELFFGEGSRLTVL.

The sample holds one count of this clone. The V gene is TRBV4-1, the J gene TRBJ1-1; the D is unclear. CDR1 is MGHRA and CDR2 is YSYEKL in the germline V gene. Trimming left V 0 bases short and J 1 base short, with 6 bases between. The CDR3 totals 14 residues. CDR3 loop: CASSQEGGNTEAFF. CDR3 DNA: TGCGCCAGCAGCCAAGAAGGCGGGAACACTGAAGCTTTCTTT.

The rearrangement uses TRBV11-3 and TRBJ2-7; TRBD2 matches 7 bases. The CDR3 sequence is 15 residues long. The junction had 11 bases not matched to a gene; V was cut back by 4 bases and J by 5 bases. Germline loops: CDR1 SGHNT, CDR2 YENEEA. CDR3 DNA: TGTGCCAGCAGCTCGTCCCCGGGGGGAATCCACGAGCAGTACTTC. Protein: CASSSSPGGIHEQYF.